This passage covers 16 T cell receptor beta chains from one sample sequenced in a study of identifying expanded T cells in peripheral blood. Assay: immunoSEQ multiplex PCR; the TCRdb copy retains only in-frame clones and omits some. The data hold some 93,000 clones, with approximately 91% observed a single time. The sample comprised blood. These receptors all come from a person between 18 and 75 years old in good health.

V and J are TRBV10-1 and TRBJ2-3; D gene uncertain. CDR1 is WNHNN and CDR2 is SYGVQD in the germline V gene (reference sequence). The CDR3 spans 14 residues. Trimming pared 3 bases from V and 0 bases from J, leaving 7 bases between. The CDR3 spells CASSDHYSTDTQYF. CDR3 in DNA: TGCGCCAGCAGTGACCATTATAGCACAGATACGCAGTATTTT.

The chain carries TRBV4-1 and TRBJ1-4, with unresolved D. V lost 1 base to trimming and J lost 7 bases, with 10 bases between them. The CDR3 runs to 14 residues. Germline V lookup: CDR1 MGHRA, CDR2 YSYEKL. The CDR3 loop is CASSQVARPEKLFF. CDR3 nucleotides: TGCGCCAGCAGCCAAGTGGCGCGTCCTGAAAAACTGTTTTTT.

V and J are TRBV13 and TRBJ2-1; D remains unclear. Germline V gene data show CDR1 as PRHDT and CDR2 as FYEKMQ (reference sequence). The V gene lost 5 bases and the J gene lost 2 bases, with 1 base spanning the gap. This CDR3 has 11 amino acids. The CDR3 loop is CASSPYNEQFF. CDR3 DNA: TGTGCCAGCAGCCCCTACAATGAGCAGTTCTTC.

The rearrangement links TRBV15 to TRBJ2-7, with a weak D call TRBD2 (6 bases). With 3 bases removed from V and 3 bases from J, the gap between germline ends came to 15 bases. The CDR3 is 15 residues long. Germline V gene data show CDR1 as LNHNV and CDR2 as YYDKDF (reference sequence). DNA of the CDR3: TGTGCCACCAGCAGGCCAGCGGGCTCTGGCTACGAGCAGTACTTC. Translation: CATSRPAGSGYEQYF.

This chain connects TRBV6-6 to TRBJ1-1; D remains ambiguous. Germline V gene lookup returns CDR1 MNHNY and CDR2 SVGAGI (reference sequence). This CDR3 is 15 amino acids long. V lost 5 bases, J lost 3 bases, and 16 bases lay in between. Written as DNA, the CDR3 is TGTGCCAGCAGTAACCCCGGTCTCAGCTACACTGAAGCTTTCTTT. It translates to CASSNPGLSYTEAFF.

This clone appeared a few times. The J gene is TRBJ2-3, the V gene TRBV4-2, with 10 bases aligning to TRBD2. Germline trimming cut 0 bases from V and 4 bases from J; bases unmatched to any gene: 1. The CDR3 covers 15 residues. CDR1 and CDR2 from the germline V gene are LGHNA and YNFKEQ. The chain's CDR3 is CASSQEAGGPDTQYF. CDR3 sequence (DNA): TGTGCCAGCAGCCAAGAAGCGGGGGGGCCAGATACGCAGTATTTT.

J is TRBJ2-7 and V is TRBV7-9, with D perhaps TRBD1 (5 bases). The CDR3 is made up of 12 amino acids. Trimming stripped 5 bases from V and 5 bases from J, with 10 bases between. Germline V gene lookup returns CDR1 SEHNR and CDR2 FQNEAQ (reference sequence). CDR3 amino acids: CASSAQGHEQYF. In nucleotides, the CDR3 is TGTGCCAGCAGCGCGCAGGGCCACGAGCAGTACTTC.

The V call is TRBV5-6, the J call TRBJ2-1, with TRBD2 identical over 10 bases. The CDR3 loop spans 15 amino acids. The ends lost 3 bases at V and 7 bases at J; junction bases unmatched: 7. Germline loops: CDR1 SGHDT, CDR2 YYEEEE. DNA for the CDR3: TGTGCCAGCAGCTCTAGCGGGAGAGGCTGGAATGAGCAGTTCTTC. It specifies CASSSSGRGWNEQFF.

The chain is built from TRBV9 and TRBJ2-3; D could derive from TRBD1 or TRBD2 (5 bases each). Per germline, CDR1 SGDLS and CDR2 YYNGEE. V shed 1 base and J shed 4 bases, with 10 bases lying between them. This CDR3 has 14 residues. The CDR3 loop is CASSVLRDPDTQYF. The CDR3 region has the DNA TGTGCCAGCAGCGTATTGAGGGACCCAGATACGCAGTATTTT.

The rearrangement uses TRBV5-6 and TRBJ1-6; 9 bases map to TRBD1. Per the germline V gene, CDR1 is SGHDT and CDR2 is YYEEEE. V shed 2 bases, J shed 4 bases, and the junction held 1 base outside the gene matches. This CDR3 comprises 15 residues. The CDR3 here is CASSFGQGYNSPLHF. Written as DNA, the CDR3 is TGTGCCAGCAGCTTTGGACAGGGGTATAATTCACCCCTCCACTTT. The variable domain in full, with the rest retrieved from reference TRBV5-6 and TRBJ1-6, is DAGVTQSPTHLIKTRGQQVTLRCSPKSGHDTVSWYQQALGQGPQFIFQYYEEEERQRGNFPDRFSGHQFPNYSSELNVNALLLGDSALYLCASSFGQGYNSPLHFGNGTRLTVT.

The CDR3 loop reads CASSPGGDSYNEQFF. The CDR3 DNA reads TGCGCCAGCAGCCCCGGGGGGGACTCCTACAATGAGCAGTTCTTC. The chain uses TRBV5-1 and TRBJ2-1; 8 bases agree with TRBD2. Losses at the gene ends were 4 bases for V and 0 bases for J; bases not matched to a gene: 3. CDR1 and CDR2 (germline): SGHRS, YFSETQ. The CDR3 runs to 15 residues.

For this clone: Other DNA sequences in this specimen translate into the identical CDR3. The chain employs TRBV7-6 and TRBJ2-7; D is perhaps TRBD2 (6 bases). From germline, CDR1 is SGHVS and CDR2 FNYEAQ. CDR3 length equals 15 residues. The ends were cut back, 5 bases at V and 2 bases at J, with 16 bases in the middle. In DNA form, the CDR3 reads TGTGCCAGCAGCATAGGCTCTGGGGGGACCTACGAGCAGTACTTC. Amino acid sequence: CASSIGSGGTYEQYF.

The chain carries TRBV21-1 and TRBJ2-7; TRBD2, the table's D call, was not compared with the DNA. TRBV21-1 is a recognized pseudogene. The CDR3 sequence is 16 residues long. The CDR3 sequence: CASSLGTSGRRLKQYF. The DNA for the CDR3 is TGTGCCAGCAGCTTAGGGACTAGCGGGAGACGGTTGAAGCAGTACTTC.

Here the CDR3 DNA reads TGTGCCTGGAGCGAGGGGGCCTTCAACTATGGCTACACCTTC. It is translated as CAWSEGAFNYGYTF. The gene calls are TRBV30 and TRBJ1-2; 7 nucleotides agree with TRBD1. CDR1 and CDR2 (germline): GTSNPN, SVGIG (reference sequence). This CDR3 comprises 14 residues. Trimming removed 3 bases from V and 2 bases from J; junction bases left unmatched: 6.

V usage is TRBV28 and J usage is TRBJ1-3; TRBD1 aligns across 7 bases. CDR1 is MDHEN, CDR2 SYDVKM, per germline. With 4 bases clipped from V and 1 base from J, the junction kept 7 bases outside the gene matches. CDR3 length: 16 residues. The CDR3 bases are TGTGCCAGCAGTTCCGGGACAGTTAGATCTGGAAACACCATATATTTT. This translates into CASSSGTVRSGNTIYF.

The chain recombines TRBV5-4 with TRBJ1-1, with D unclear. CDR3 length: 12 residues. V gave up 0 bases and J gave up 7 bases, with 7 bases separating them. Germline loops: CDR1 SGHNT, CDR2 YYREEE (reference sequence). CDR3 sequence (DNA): TGTGCCAGCAGCTTGGAACTGAGTGAAGCTTTCTTT. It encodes CASSLELSEAFF.